This TCR beta chain was profiled in a study of post-analysis software for immune sequencing data. Study at large: Relapsing-remitting, secondary progressive and progressive-relapsing forms made up the multiple sclerosis disease courses. Study results and limitations: Patients had higher frequencies than controls of five TRBV segments, including TRBV5-6, TRBV5-1 and TRBV20-1.

Unique molecular identifiers were built into the TCR beta cDNA libraries. TCRdb re-analysed the PCR reads in MiXCR, keeping a single row per CDR3 protein. The sample has 350,000 to 450,000 distinct CDR3 sequences, roughly 38% seen once. V lost 1 base, J lost 3 bases, and 10 bases lay in between. There are 15 residues in the CDR3. From germline, CDR1 is MGHRA and CDR2 YSYEKL. This clonotype has only a few counts. Its specificity is unknown. Sequences were obtained from blood. This receptor was taken from a girl aged 2 to 10 with multiple sclerosis. The rearrangement links TRBV4-1 to TRBJ2-1, with D possibly matching TRBD1 (5 bases). DNA for the CDR3: TGCGCCAGCAGCCAAGGGGGCCTTTACTACAATGAGCAGTTCTTC. Its translation: CASSQGGLYYNEQFF.